This T cell receptor (beta chain) is from a study of control samples from healthy donors and cancer patients. Trimming cost V 0 bases and J 3 bases; bases outside gene matches: 6. This CDR3 has 15 residues. The V gene's germline CDR1 is GTSNPN and CDR2 SVGIG (reference sequence). TCRdb's copy holds only in-frame clones and misses some; the assay was immunoSEQ multiplex PCR. The sample shows around 140,000 clones, 90% to 95% of them seen only once. The clonotype originates from a man aged 35 to 55 in good health. Sequenced input: blood. The chain uses TRBV30 and TRBJ2-7; 9 bases are shared with TRBD2. This CDR3 reads CAWSVPETSGYEQYF. The CDR3 region has the DNA TGTGCCTGGAGTGTACCGGAGACTAGCGGCTACGAGCAGTACTTC. The variable domain in full, with the rest retrieved from reference TRBV30 and TRBJ2-7, is SQTIHQWPATLVQPVGSPLSLECTVEGTSNPNLYWYRQAAGRGLQLLFYSVGIGQISSEVPQNLSASRPQDRQFILSSKKLLLSDSGFYLCAWSVPETSGYEQYFGPGTRLTVT.